What follows are 9 T cell receptor beta chains derived from one specimen sequenced in a study of blood T cell repertoires in COVID-19 (dated by TCRdb to the early 2020s). The receptor library was made with the immunoSEQ multiplex PCR assay. TCRdb carries this immuneACCESS record with in-frame sequences only. Its versions omit some clonotypes, under half of them owing to an unresolved V gene in the studies checked, with the rest unexplained. Across this sample there are tens of thousands of clones, with 89% seen only once. Approximately 10% of the sample is held by the ten biggest clonotypes. The sample was peripheral blood. Every receptor here comes from a man at least 80 years old with acute or convalescent COVID-19.

V gene TRBV2 combines with J gene TRBJ1-4; no clear D gene. The length of the CDR3 is 15 residues. Trimming left V 7 bases short and J 0 bases short, with 12 bases between. The germline CDR1 and CDR2 sequences are SNHLY and FYNNEI. The CDR3 DNA reads as TGTGCCAGCAAGTCGGGAGTTGCAACTAATGAAAAACTGTTTTTT. This gives the protein CASKSGVATNEKLFF. Using reference TRBV2 and TRBJ1-4 for the parts outside the CDR3, the full variable domain is EPEVTQTPSHQVTQMGQEVILRCVPISNHLYFYWYRQILGQKVEFLVSFYNNEISEKSEIFDDQFSVERPDGSNFTLKIRSTKLEDSAMYFCASKSGVATNEKLFFGSGTQLSVL.

The chain has TRBV29-1 and TRBJ2-1; tentative D call: TRBD1 (6 bases). CDR1 and CDR2 from the germline V gene are SQVTM and ANQGSEA. Trimming stripped 6 bases from V and 0 bases from J, with 12 bases between. The CDR3 is made up of 14 amino acids. CDR3 protein: CSVRDTRSYNEQFF. CDR3 bases: TGCAGCGTCCGGGACACCCGCTCCTACAATGAGCAGTTCTTC.

The CDR3 nucleotides read TGCGCCAGCAGCCCCTCTAGGTCCGCAGATACGCAGTATTTT. As protein: CASSPSRSADTQYF. The J gene is TRBJ2-3, the V gene TRBV5-1, with D uncertain. V was pared by 4 bases and J by 4 bases, with 13 bases between. The CDR3 contains 14 residues. The germline CDR1 and CDR2 sequences are SGHRS and YFSETQ.

This clone has a handful of counts. This CDR3 reads CASSVGDRGDGYTF. CDR3 coding DNA: TGTGCCAGCAGCGTAGGGGACAGGGGCGATGGCTACACCTTC. The gene calls are TRBV9 and TRBJ1-2; 10 positions agree with TRBD1. The J segment lost 6 bases and the V segment lost 0 bases, leaving 2 bases of the junction unmatched. Germline V lookup: CDR1 SGDLS, CDR2 YYNGEE. The CDR3 spans 14 residues.

The J gene is TRBJ2-1, the V gene TRBV7-3; 13 bases fit TRBD2. Losses at the gene ends were 4 bases for V and 5 bases for J; bases not matched to a gene: 5. The CDR3 spans 16 residues. Germline CDR1 and CDR2: SGHTA and FQGTGA. The CDR3 loop is CASSWGLAGLNNEQFF. CDR3 DNA sequence: TGTGCCAGCAGCTGGGGACTAGCGGGATTAAACAATGAGCAGTTCTTC. The whole variable domain, remainder taken from reference TRBV7-3 and TRBJ2-1, is GAGVSQTPSNKVTEKGKYVELRCDPISGHTALYWYRQSLGQGPEFLIYFQGTGAADDSGLPNDRFFAVRPEGSVSTLKIQRTERGDSAVYLCASSWGLAGLNNEQFFGPGTRLTVL.

V and J are TRBV5-1 and TRBJ1-3; D not resolved. With 6 bases removed from V and 0 bases from J, the gap between germline ends came to 10 bases. CDR3 length: 14 amino acids. Germline assignment: CDR1 SGHRS and CDR2 YFSETQ. CDR3 coding DNA: TGCGCCAGCAAGCAGGCAAGCTCTGGAAACACCATATATTTT. Encoded protein: CASKQASSGNTIYF.

The chain employs TRBV19 and TRBJ1-1, with D perhaps matching TRBD1 (5 bases). The CDR3 runs 15 residues. Germline assignment: CDR1 LNHDA and CDR2 SQIVND (reference sequence). Trimming pared 4 bases from V and 1 base from J, leaving 13 bases between. CDR3 sequence reads: CASSRGSTANTEAFF. CDR3 DNA: TGTGCCAGTAGTAGAGGATCGACAGCGAACACTGAAGCTTTCTTT.

The chain recombines TRBV15 with TRBJ2-7, with 8 bases lining up with TRBD1. This CDR3 has 16 residues. The trim removed 0 bases at V and 1 base at J, leaving 5 bases unmatched. CDR1 and CDR2 (germline): LNHNV, YYDKDF (reference sequence). In nucleotides, the CDR3 is TGTGCCACCAGCAGAGATCCCGGACAGGGATCCTACGAGCAGTACTTC. Its protein product is CATSRDPGQGSYEQYF.

This chain joins TRBV10-3 and TRBJ1-1; 7 bases are shared with TRBD1. Unmatched junction bases numbered 10, after V lost 6 bases and J lost 0 bases. This CDR3 comprises 16 residues. Germline V gives CDR1 ENHRY, CDR2 SYGVKD. The CDR3 sequence: CAISRTGSGMNTEAFF. The CDR3 DNA reads as TGTGCCATCAGCCGGACAGGCTCAGGGATGAACACTGAAGCTTTCTTT.